The 25 T cell receptor beta chains in this list originate from one sample, sequenced in a study of blood T cell repertoires in COVID-19. Sequencing used immunoSEQ multiplex PCR; TCRdb keeps in-frame clones, though not all of them. The sample consists of approximately 200,000 clones, about four fifths of them appearing once. Sequencing was performed on PBMCs or T cells enriched from blood (not recorded which). The receptor set was obtained from a woman aged 40 to 50 with acute COVID-19.

This clone was seen once. CDR3 sequence reads: CASSQSTGDRSPLHF. CDR3 coding DNA: TGCGCCAGCAGCCAATCGACAGGTGATCGGTCACCCCTCCACTTT. The chain employs TRBV4-1 and TRBJ1-6; D might be TRBD1 (6 bases). The CDR3 length is 15 residues. V lost 2 bases to trimming and J lost 10 bases, with 15 bases between them. Germline V lookup: CDR1 MGHRA, CDR2 YSYEKL.

CDR3 nucleotide sequence: TGTGCCTGGAGCCGGACAGGCCCTAATTCACCCCTCCACTTT. This codes for CAWSRTGPNSPLHF. The chain employs TRBV30 and TRBJ1-6; 7 nucleotides align to TRBD1. The CDR3 runs to 14 residues. Germline V gene lookup returns CDR1 GTSNPN and CDR2 SVGIG (reference sequence). Trimming cost V 3 bases and J 6 bases; bases outside gene matches: 5. The full variable domain, with the rest looked up from reference TRBV30 and TRBJ1-6, is SQTIHQWPATLVQPVGSPLSLECTVEGTSNPNLYWYRQAAGRGLQLLFYSVGIGQISSEVPQNLSASRPQDRQFILSSKKLLLSDSGFYLCAWSRTGPNSPLHFGNGTRLTVT.

This clone was found once. This rearrangement joins TRBV12-3 or TRBV12-4 to TRBJ2-1; 9 nucleotides agree with TRBD2. The trim removed 5 bases at V and 7 bases at J, leaving 0 bases unmatched. CDR3 length: 12 residues. This CDR3 is CASSTSGNEQFF. In DNA, the CDR3 is TGTGCCAGCAGTACTAGCGGGAATGAGCAGTTCTTC.

V usage is TRBV5-4 and J usage is TRBJ2-3, with D maybe TRBD2 (6 bases). CDR3 length: 17 residues. V lost 0 bases and J 2 bases, leaving 16 bases between the germline ends. Looked up from germline, CDR1 is SGHNT and CDR2 is YYREEE (reference sequence). CDR3 coding DNA: TGTGCCAGCAGCTTGGCCCCACCCGGGAGCACCACAGATACGCAGTATTTT. Encoded protein: CASSLAPPGSTTDTQYF.

The chain is built from TRBV9 and TRBJ1-5, with D uncertain. This CDR3 comprises 13 residues. Germline CDR1 is SGDLS and CDR2 is YYNGEE. Deletions cut 0 bases from V and 7 bases from J, with 8 bases between. CDR3 sequence (DNA): TGTGCCAGCAGCGTAGATCTAGGACAGCCCCAGCATTTT. Protein: CASSVDLGQPQHF.

The rearrangement uses TRBV3-1 (or the pseudogene TRBV3-2) and TRBJ1-3, with unresolved D. CDR1 is LGHDT, CDR2 YNNKEL, per germline (reference sequence). The CDR3 has 16 amino acids. V dropped 3 bases and J dropped 0 bases, with 12 bases sitting between them. CDR3 coding DNA: TGTGCCAGCAGCCAGGGCAGGCGACGCTCTGGAAACACCATATATTTT. Encoded protein: CASSQGRRRSGNTIYF.

The genes are TRBV5-6 and TRBJ2-4, with D possibly TRBD2 on 5 matching bases. Germline CDR1 reads SGHDT; CDR2 reads YYEEEE. The germline V and J ends were trimmed by 0 bases and 6 bases, with 7 bases remaining between them. This CDR3 has 13 residues. The CDR3 here is CASSLAGRNIQYF. In DNA, the CDR3 is TGTGCCAGCAGCTTGGCGGGGAGAAACATTCAGTACTTC.

This clone came up many times. The chain combines TRBV14 with TRBJ2-7; D is unresolved. Germline V gives CDR1 SGHDN, CDR2 FVKESK. V was cut by 0 bases and J by 7 bases, with 4 bases left in between. This CDR3 has 11 residues. CDR3 sequence: CASSQDREQYF. CDR3 coding DNA: TGTGCCAGCAGCCAAGACAGGGAGCAGTACTTC.

This clone was observed a few times. CDR3 DNA: TGTGCCAGTACCCCGAGCACCGGGGAGCTGTTTTTT. It codes for CASTPSTGELFF. J is TRBJ2-2 and V is TRBV19; no definite D call. This CDR3 has 12 residues. Germline-derived CDR1 and CDR2 are LNHDA and SQIVND (reference sequence). With 7 bases removed from V and 4 bases from J, the gap between germline ends came to 7 bases.

The J gene is TRBJ2-7, the V gene TRBV3-1 (or the pseudogene TRBV3-2); D unclear. Germline V CDR1 and CDR2: LGHDT, YNNKEL (reference sequence). Trimming cost V 5 bases and J 3 bases, with 20 bases left between them. The CDR3 has 16 residues. The CDR3 here is CASSSSIYFPHYEQYF. The CDR3 region has the DNA TGTGCCAGCAGCTCTTCAATATACTTTCCTCACTACGAGCAGTACTTC.

This chain uses TRBV7-8 with TRBJ1-4, with TRBD1 matching over 7 bases. This CDR3 has 15 amino acids. From germline, CDR1 is SGHVS and CDR2 FQNEAQ. V lost 5 bases, J lost 8 bases, and 11 bases stayed unmatched. This chain's CDR3 is CASSPQQGTREKLFF. In DNA form, the CDR3 reads TGTGCCAGCAGCCCCCAACAGGGGACGCGCGAAAAACTGTTTTTT.

This clone showed up just a few times. The V call is TRBV21-1, the J call TRBJ2-3; the listed D gene, TRBD1, was not tested against the DNA. TRBV21-1 has pseudogene status. The CDR3 extends over 14 amino acids. The CDR3 is CASGKQGSTDTQYF. CDR3 in DNA: TGTGCCAGCGGAAAACAGGGAAGCACAGATACGCAGTATTTT.

V gene TRBV4-1 combines with J gene TRBJ1-1, with 8 positions matching TRBD1. CDR1 and CDR2 (germline): MGHRA, YSYEKL. The V and J ends lost 3 bases and 0 bases, in that order; junction bases with no gene match: 3. The CDR3 runs 15 residues. This CDR3 is CASSQHRGMNTEAFF. In DNA, the CDR3 is TGCGCCAGCAGCCAGCACAGGGGGATGAACACTGAAGCTTTCTTT.

This chain connects TRBV2 to TRBJ2-6; D is perhaps TRBD1 (6 bases). The CDR3 sequence is 14 residues long. V lost 6 bases, J lost 0 bases, and 6 bases lay in between. Germline V gives CDR1 SNHLY, CDR2 FYNNEI. CDR3 nucleotides: TGTGCCAGCAGGGGACACTCTGGGGCCAACGTCCTGACTTTC. Its translation is CASRGHSGANVLTF.

CDR3 loop: CASSEFTGQPSYEQYF. In DNA form, the CDR3 reads TGTGCCAGCAGTGAGTTTACGGGACAGCCCTCCTACGAGCAGTACTTC. The gene calls are TRBV6-1 and TRBJ2-7, with TRBD1 matching over 7 bases. V lost 3 bases, J lost 0 bases, and 8 bases stayed unmatched. The germline V gene encodes CDR1 MNHNS and CDR2 SASEGT. This CDR3 has 16 amino acids.

The V gene is TRBV12-3 or TRBV12-4, the J gene TRBJ2-7; 8 bases line up with TRBD1. The CDR3 runs to 13 residues. Trimming at V came to 0 bases and at J to 6 bases, leaving 1 base not matched to a gene. Here the CDR3 reads CASSLATGGEQYF. CDR3 coding DNA: TGTGCCAGCAGTTTAGCAACAGGGGGCGAGCAGTACTTC.

This clone was detected once. The rearrangement links TRBV18 to TRBJ1-3, with D unresolved. V was shortened by 5 bases and J by 0 bases, with 14 bases between the two germline ends. The CDR3 contains 16 residues. From germline, CDR1 is KGHSH and CDR2 LQKENI. CDR3 in amino acids: CASSSGGSSSGNTIYF. For the CDR3, the DNA is TGTGCCAGCTCATCGGGAGGGTCCAGCTCTGGAAACACCATATATTTT.

The V and J genes are TRBV6-5 and TRBJ1-1; D is perhaps TRBD1 (5 bases). Germline V gene data show CDR1 as MNHEY and CDR2 as SVGAGI. The CDR3 loop spans 13 amino acids. The V gene lost 8 bases and the J gene lost 1 base, with 11 bases spanning the gap. The CDR3 loop reads CASHITGNTEAFF. The CDR3 DNA is TGTGCCAGCCACATAACAGGGAACACTGAAGCTTTCTTT.

The CDR3 sequence is CSVPPDSGVGYTF. The CDR3 DNA sequence: TGCAGCGTGCCCCCGGACAGTGGCGTTGGCTACACCTTC. The chain uses TRBV29-1 and TRBJ1-2, with D perhaps TRBD1 (6 bases). The CDR3 has 13 amino acids. Germline assignment: CDR1 SQVTM and CDR2 ANQGSEA. V lost 6 bases and J 7 bases, leaving 18 bases between the germline ends.

V and J are TRBV6-1 and TRBJ1-5; a weak D match, TRBD1 (5 bases). CDR1 MNHNS and CDR2 SASEGT come from the germline V gene. The CDR3 runs 15 residues. Trimming pared 3 bases from V and 4 bases from J, leaving 13 bases between. CDR3 nucleotide sequence: TGTGCCAGCAGTGATTCGGGGAGGGGAAATCAGCCCCAGCATTTT. The encoded protein is CASSDSGRGNQPQHF.

The chain couples TRBV14 to TRBJ1-6; D is perhaps TRBD1 (6 bases). This CDR3 has 14 amino acids. In germline, CDR1 is SGHDN, CDR2 FVKESK. The germline V and J ends were trimmed by 4 bases and 11 bases, with 15 bases remaining between them. The CDR3 loop is CASSRGQGSPPLHF. CDR3 in DNA: TGTGCCAGCAGCCGTGGCCAGGGGAGTCCACCCCTCCACTTT. Supplemented by reference TRBV14 and TRBJ1-6, the full variable domain reads EAGVTQFPSHSVIEKGQTVTLRCDPISGHDNLYWYRRVMGKEIKFLLHFVKESKQDESGMPNNRFLAERTGGTYSTLKVQPAELEDSGVYFCASSRGQGSPPLHFGNGTRLTVT.

The genes are TRBV5-5 and TRBJ1-3; 7 bases line up with TRBD1. The J segment lost 0 bases and the V segment lost 3 bases, leaving 9 bases of the junction unmatched. The CDR3 runs 17 residues. The germline V gene has CDR1 SGHKS and CDR2 YYEKEE (reference sequence). This chain's CDR3 is CASSWWDSSSSGNTIYF. In DNA, the CDR3 is TGTGCCAGCAGCTGGTGGGACAGTTCGAGCTCTGGAAACACCATATATTTT.

This clone showed up just once. This rearrangement joins TRBV4-3 to TRBJ1-1; D unclear. Germline V gene sequence: CDR1 LGHNA, CDR2 YSLEER. Deletions cut 3 bases from V and 10 bases from J, with 12 bases between. This CDR3 is built from 12 residues. CDR3 loop: CASSHPGERAFF. The CDR3 DNA follows: TGCGCCAGCAGCCACCCGGGAGAAAGAGCTTTCTTT.

This chain connects TRBV30 to TRBJ2-7; D is perhaps TRBD2 (6 bases). Germline V lookup: CDR1 GTSNPN, CDR2 SVGIG (reference sequence). This CDR3 has 12 amino acids. The CDR3 loop is CAISGSSYEQYF. In nucleotides, the CDR3 is TGTGCTATCTCCGGGAGCTCCTACGAGCAGTACTTC. Together with reference TRBV30 and TRBJ2-7, the CDR3 gives the full variable domain: SQTIHQWPATLVQPVGSPLSLECTVEGTSNPNLYWYRQAAGRGLQLLFYSVGIGQISSEVPQNLSASRPQDRQFILSSKKLLLSDSGFYLCAISGSSYEQYFGPGTRLTVT.

The CDR3 nucleotides read TGTGCCAGCAGCTTAGCCCCGGGACTAGTATGTCACGGGGAGCTGTTTTTT. This codes for CASSLAPGLVCHGELFF. The chain links TRBV7-7 to TRBJ2-2; 8 bases map to TRBD2. Germline-derived CDR1 and CDR2 are SSHAT and FNYEAQ (reference sequence). CDR3 length: 17 amino acids. Unmatched junction bases numbered 10, after V lost 0 bases and J lost 7 bases.